The entry that follows covers one T cell receptor (beta chain) sequence. The target antigen is unknown. CDR3 length: 19 amino acids. CDR1 and CDR2 from the germline V gene are LNHDA and SQIVND (reference sequence). Trimming took off 7 bases at V and 7 bases at J, with 32 bases between the two ends. The data were obtained in a study of T cell responses to AZD1222 COVID-19 vaccine. Study outcomes and limitations: Spike-specific TCR breadth rose after two AZD1222 doses, and depth rose as well. The repertoires were collected only after the peak T cell response.

Sequencing was performed with immunoSEQ multiplex PCR; in TCRdb, only in-frame clones are kept and a portion is missing. The repertoire holds more than 95,000 clones, with about 86% as singletons. This receptor was taken from an adult in good health. The rearrangement links TRBV19 to TRBJ1-5; D may be TRBD1 (6 bases). Sequences were derived from peripheral blood, sampled on day 0 of AZD1222 vaccination. CDR3 DNA: TGTGCCAGTACGCGGTCCCTGGGGTCGGGCAGGGGCGAGGGGCAGCCCCAGCATTTT. Amino acid sequence: CASTRSLGSGRGEGQPQHF.